A single sample is the source of the 14 T cell receptor beta chains below, sequenced in a study of CD8 T cells in Susac syndrome. An input of roughly 0.45 to 1 ug of RNA was subjected to reverse transcription using random hexamers. One entry per CDR3 protein, called by TCRdb with MiXCR from the immunoSEQ multiplex PCR reads. The table shows approximately 190,000 distinct CDR3 sequences, with approximately 94% occurring only once. Input material: CD4+ T cells from PBMCs. The receptor set was obtained from a human donor with Susac syndrome.

The DNA of the CDR3 is TGTGCCAGCAGTGTTTCGCAGTCGAACACTGAAGCTTTCTTT. It is translated as CASSVSQSNTEAFF. The gene calls are TRBV6-1 and TRBJ1-1; D uncertain. This CDR3 is 14 amino acids long. V was trimmed by 4 bases and J by 1 base, leaving 10 bases between them. Per germline, CDR1 MNHNS and CDR2 SASEGT.

The V gene is TRBV12-3 or TRBV12-4, the J gene TRBJ1-6; 7 bases are shared with TRBD1. Trimming at V came to 6 bases and at J to 10 bases, leaving 9 bases not matched to a gene. The CDR3 contains 14 residues. The CDR3 spells CASSSGRGGSPLHF. Here the CDR3 DNA reads TGTGCCAGCAGCTCGGGTCGAGGGGGCTCACCCCTCCACTTT.

The CDR3 DNA reads TGTGCCACCAGTGAGGGACAGGGCACAGATACGCAGTATTTT. It is translated as CATSEGQGTDTQYF. The chain recombines TRBV24-1 with TRBJ2-3, with 8 bases identical to TRBD1. Trimming removed 4 bases from V and 1 base from J; junction bases left unmatched: 0. The CDR3 length is 14 residues. CDR1 is KGHDR, CDR2 SFDVKD, per germline.

This clonotype was detected only once. The chain links TRBV30 to TRBJ2-4, with D unclear. This CDR3 is built from 12 residues. V was trimmed by 1 base and J by 2 bases, leaving 3 bases between them. Germline CDR1 is GTSNPN and CDR2 is SVGIG (reference sequence). In DNA, the CDR3 is TGTGCCTGGAGTGCGACCAAAAACATTCAGTACTTC. Its protein is CAWSATKNIQYF.

V is TRBV9 and J is TRBJ2-7; 7 nucleotides match TRBD1. After removal of 1 base from V and 3 bases from J, the junction contained 4 bases not matched to a gene. This CDR3 region has 14 residues. The germline V gene has CDR1 SGDLS and CDR2 YYNGEE. For the CDR3, the DNA is TGTGCCAGCAGCGTATCGGGACAGAACTACGAGCAGTACTTC. The encoded protein is CASSVSGQNYEQYF.

V is TRBV7-2 and J is TRBJ1-2; the D is unclear. V was clipped by 5 bases and J by 2 bases, with 15 bases between them. This CDR3 comprises 15 residues. The germline gives CDR1 SGHTA, CDR2 FQGNSA. DNA for the CDR3: TGTGCCAGCAGCACGACTCCGACGGGGAACTATGGCTACACCTTC. Encoded protein: CASSTTPTGNYGYTF.

The chain is built from TRBV9 and TRBJ1-4, with no clear D. This CDR3 contains 15 residues. Looked up from germline, CDR1 is SGDLS and CDR2 is YYNGEE. Deletions cut 0 bases from V and 6 bases from J, with 12 bases between. The CDR3 DNA reads TGTGCCAGCAGCGTAGGGCCGGAATCGGATGAAAAACTGTTTTTT. Amino acids: CASSVGPESDEKLFF. Full variable domain (remainder filled in from reference TRBV9 and TRBJ1-4): DSGVTQTPKHLITATGQRVTLRCSPRSGDLSVYWYQQSLDQGLQFLIQYYNGEERAKGNILERFSAQQFPDLHSELNLSSLELGDSALYFCASSVGPESDEKLFFGSGTQLSVL.

Only one count was recorded for this clonotype. The V call is TRBV5-1, the J call TRBJ1-6; D unresolved. Germline CDR1 reads SGHRS; CDR2 reads YFSETQ. Trimming left V 0 bases short and J 10 bases short, with 11 bases between. This CDR3 has 14 amino acids. In nucleotides, the CDR3 is TGCGCCAGCAGCTTGGCGGGTCGGGAATCACCCCTCCACTTT. It translates to CASSLAGRESPLHF.

The rearrangement uses TRBV2 and TRBJ1-1, with D unresolved. Germline V gene data show CDR1 as SNHLY and CDR2 as FYNNEI. V was pared by 4 bases and J by 11 bases, with 17 bases between. This CDR3 has 13 amino acids. In nucleotides, the CDR3 is TGTGCCAGCAGTGTCGTGGGTAGTATTACGGCTTTCTTT. It specifies CASSVVGSITAFF. The whole variable domain, remainder taken from reference TRBV2 and TRBJ1-1, is EPEVTQTPSHQVTQMGQEVILRCVPISNHLYFYWYRQILGQKVEFLVSFYNNEISEKSEIFDDQFSVERPDGSNFTLKIRSTKLEDSAMYFCASSVVGSITAFFGQGTRLTVV.

V gene TRBV7-2 combines with J gene TRBJ2-4, with D perhaps matching TRBD1 (6 bases). Trimming took 5 bases from V and 2 from J, leaving 22 bases between them. Germline assignment: CDR1 SGHTA and CDR2 FQGNSA. The CDR3 sequence is 18 residues long. This CDR3 is CASSLKPSGERTKNIQYF. DNA of the CDR3: TGTGCCAGCAGCCTGAAACCGTCAGGGGAGAGGACCAAAAACATTCAGTACTTC.

This clonotype appeared a single time. This sequence joins TRBV15 and TRBJ2-1; D possibly corresponds to TRBD2 (5 bases). The CDR3 contains 16 residues. With 3 bases removed from V and 3 bases from J, the gap between germline ends came to 15 bases. From germline, CDR1 is LNHNV and CDR2 YYDKDF (reference sequence). This CDR3 is CATSSPNAGNYNEQFF. CDR3 in DNA: TGTGCCACCAGCAGTCCAAATGCCGGGAACTACAATGAGCAGTTCTTC.

The chain employs TRBV4-2 and TRBJ1-1; D may be TRBD1 (6 bases). The CDR3 has 16 residues. Trimming removed 2 bases from V and 0 bases from J, with 13 bases in between. Looked up from germline, CDR1 is LGHNA and CDR2 is YNFKEQ. The CDR3 nucleotides are TGTGCCAGCAGCCAAAGGGGTACAGGGATGAACACTGAAGCTTTCTTT. Its translation is CASSQRGTGMNTEAFF.

The chain employs TRBV29-1 and TRBJ2-7; 13 nucleotides agree with TRBD2. Germline V lookup: CDR1 SQVTM, CDR2 ANQGSEA. The CDR3 is 15 residues long. J gave up 5 bases and V 6 bases, and 10 bases lay outside the gene matches. In DNA, the CDR3 is TGCAGCGTCGCCTTCGGGACTAGCGGGGCCGACGAGCAGTACTTC. This gives the protein CSVAFGTSGADEQYF.

The chain uses TRBV30 and TRBJ1-1; tentatively, D is TRBD1 (5 bases). Looked up from germline, CDR1 is GTSNPN and CDR2 is SVGIG (reference sequence). The CDR3 totals 13 residues. Trimming took 3 bases from V and 3 from J, leaving 11 bases between them. The CDR3, as DNA: TGTGCCTGGAGCGGGGCAGGGCACACTGAAGCTTTCTTT. Amino acid sequence: CAWSGAGHTEAFF. Full variable domain (outside the CDR3, taken from reference TRBV30 and TRBJ1-1): SQTIHQWPATLVQPVGSPLSLECTVEGTSNPNLYWYRQAAGRGLQLLFYSVGIGQISSEVPQNLSASRPQDRQFILSSKKLLLSDSGFYLCAWSGAGHTEAFFGQGTRLTVV.